The rows below give T cell receptor beta chains drawn from one sample of a study of blood T cell repertoires in COVID-19. Produced via immunoSEQ multiplex PCR; TCRdb's table is partial and in-frame only. Counted here are about 53,000 clones, roughly four fifths occurring once; the ten biggest clones make up more than 13%. The sequenced sample consisted of peripheral blood. All receptors derive from a human donor in a cohort sampled during active COVID-19. Both conserved end residues are part of each CDR3. Each record gives: J gene, D gene, clone size, V gene, CDR3 protein, CDR3 DNA. The D gene is left open where the match is weak. Expanded clones get a size class; other rows say once, few or many, or leave the size out.

J gene: TRBJ2-1; D gene: .; clone size: .; V gene: TRBV7-8; CDR3 protein: CASSSSRGRSRQFF; CDR3 DNA: TGTGCCAGCAGCTCATCCCGCGGTCGGAGTAGGCAGTTCTTC
J gene: TRBJ1-2; D gene: TRBD1; clone size: .; V gene: TRBV28; CDR3 protein: CASREQGLPKVYGYTF; CDR3 DNA: TGTGCCAGCAGGGAACAGGGGCTCCCCAAAGTATATGGCTACACCTTC
J gene: TRBJ1-1; D gene: TRBD1; clone size: .; V gene: TRBV5-6; CDR3 protein: CASSPLGQGAMNTEAFF; CDR3 DNA: TGTGCCAGCAGCCCATTAGGACAGGGGGCCATGAACACTGAAGCTTTCTTT
J gene: TRBJ1-5; D gene: .; clone size: .; V gene: TRBV4-1; CDR3 protein: CASSQVAGNQPQHF; CDR3 DNA: TGCGCCAGCAGCCAAGTCGCCGGGAATCAGCCCCAGCATTTT
J gene: TRBJ2-7; D gene: .; clone size: .; V gene: TRBV9; CDR3 protein: CASSVERDSFYEQYF; CDR3 DNA: TGTGCCAGCAGCGTAGAGAGGGACTCCTTCTACGAGCAGTACTTC
J gene: TRBJ1-5; D gene: .; clone size: .; V gene: TRBV28; CDR3 protein: CASSSPPGGQPQHF; CDR3 DNA: TGTGCCAGCAGTTCTCCCCCCGGGGGTCAGCCCCAGCATTTT
J gene: TRBJ2-7; D gene: TRBD2; clone size: few; V gene: TRBV11-2; CDR3 protein: CASSLTRDGGNYEQYF; CDR3 DNA: TGTGCCAGCAGCTTGACCCGGGACGGGGGGAACTACGAGCAGTACTTC
J gene: TRBJ2-2; D gene: TRBD2; clone size: .; V gene: TRBV10-1; CDR3 protein: CASSPGLAGGIRTGELFF; CDR3 DNA: TGCGCCAGCAGCCCGGGACTAGCGGGAGGAATTCGCACCGGGGAGCTGTTTTTT
J gene: TRBJ2-1; D gene: .; clone size: .; V gene: TRBV24-1; CDR3 protein: CATSGRFSSYNEQFF; CDR3 DNA: TGTGCCACCAGTGGGAGGTTCAGCTCCTACAATGAGCAGTTCTTC
J gene: TRBJ2-3; D gene: .; clone size: .; V gene: TRBV10-3; CDR3 protein: CAIGENTDTQYF; CDR3 DNA: TGTGCCATCGGGGAGAACACAGATACGCAGTATTTT
J gene: TRBJ2-7; D gene: TRBD2; clone size: .; V gene: TRBV6-5; CDR3 protein: CASATYGGSSYEQYF; CDR3 DNA: TGTGCCAGCGCCACCTACGGGGGGTCCTCCTACGAGCAGTACTTC
J gene: TRBJ2-7; D gene: TRBD2; clone size: few; V gene: TRBV5-5; CDR3 protein: CASSGFRTGGYEQYF; CDR3 DNA: TGTGCCAGCAGCGGCTTTCGGACGGGGGGTTACGAGCAGTACTTC
J gene: TRBJ2-7; D gene: .; clone size: once; V gene: TRBV19; CDR3 protein: CASSIDYISYEQYF; CDR3 DNA: TGTGCCAGTAGTATAGATTACATCTCCTACGAGCAGTACTTC
J gene: TRBJ1-5; D gene: .; clone size: .; V gene: TRBV10-2; CDR3 protein: CASSERGRHRAGQPQHF; CDR3 DNA: TGCGCCAGCAGTGAGAGGGGCCGGCACAGGGCGGGCCAGCCCCAGCATTTT
J gene: TRBJ2-2; D gene: TRBD1; clone size: .; V gene: TRBV18; CDR3 protein: CASRQGQNTGELFF; CDR3 DNA: TGTGCCAGCAGACAGGGGCAGAACACCGGGGAGCTGTTTTTT
J gene: TRBJ1-2; D gene: .; clone size: few; V gene: TRBV19; CDR3 protein: CASSIVATAGNYGYTF; CDR3 DNA: TGTGCCAGTAGTATAGTTGCAACGGCGGGTAACTATGGCTACACCTTC
J gene: TRBJ2-1; D gene: TRBD1; clone size: .; V gene: TRBV25-1; CDR3 protein: CASSDLDRTYNEQFF; CDR3 DNA: TGTGCCAGCAGTGATCTGGACAGGACCTACAATGAGCAGTTCTTC
J gene: TRBJ2-2; D gene: .; clone size: .; V gene: TRBV29-1; CDR3 protein: CSVSGAGELFF; CDR3 DNA: TGCAGCGTGTCGGGGGCCGGGGAGCTGTTTTTT
J gene: TRBJ1-1; D gene: .; clone size: .; V gene: TRBV5-1; CDR3 protein: CASSLGQVETEAFF; CDR3 DNA: TGCGCCAGCAGCTTGGGTCAGGTAGAGACTGAAGCTTTCTTT
J gene: TRBJ1-1; D gene: .; clone size: .; V gene: TRBV5-1; CDR3 protein: CASSRLGRGEAFF; CDR3 DNA: TGCGCCAGCAGCCGGCTCGGGAGAGGTGAAGCTTTCTTT
J gene: TRBJ1-1; D gene: TRBD1; clone size: .; V gene: TRBV2; CDR3 protein: CASWVPGTVNTEAFF; CDR3 DNA: TGTGCCAGCTGGGTCCCCGGGACAGTTAACACTGAAGCTTTCTTT
J gene: TRBJ2-7; D gene: TRBD1; clone size: .; V gene: TRBV7-6; CDR3 protein: CASSSSQGAQYEQYF; CDR3 DNA: TGTGCCAGCAGCTCCTCACAGGGGGCGCAATACGAGCAGTACTTC
J gene: TRBJ2-3; D gene: TRBD1; clone size: .; V gene: TRBV7-9; CDR3 protein: CASSSPRGLSTDTQYF; CDR3 DNA: TGTGCCAGCAGCTCTCCCAGGGGGCTCTCCACAGATACGCAGTATTTT
J gene: TRBJ1-1; D gene: TRBD1; clone size: .; V gene: TRBV7-2; CDR3 protein: CASSVRDRTEAFF; CDR3 DNA: TGTGCCAGCAGCGTCCGGGACAGAACTGAAGCTTTCTTT
J gene: TRBJ2-1; D gene: TRBD2; clone size: once; V gene: TRBV5-6; CDR3 protein: CASSLVSGRAAYNEQFF; CDR3 DNA: TGTGCCAGCAGCTTGGTTAGCGGGAGGGCGGCCTACAATGAGCAGTTCTTC
J gene: TRBJ2-3; D gene: TRBD1; clone size: .; V gene: TRBV5-6; CDR3 protein: CASSRHQGAKTDTQYF; CDR3 DNA: TGTGCCAGCAGCCGACATCAGGGGGCGAAGACAGATACGCAGTATTTT
J gene: TRBJ2-7; D gene: .; clone size: .; V gene: TRBV5-1; CDR3 protein: CASSLGSRYEQYF; CDR3 DNA: TGCGCCAGCAGCTTGGGATCGAGATACGAGCAGTACTTC
J gene: TRBJ2-7; D gene: .; clone size: .; V gene: TRBV1; CDR3 protein: CTSSQEGSSYEQYF; CDR3 DNA: TGCACCAGCAGCCAAGAGGGCAGCTCCTACGAGCAGTACTTC
J gene: TRBJ2-1; D gene: TRBD2; clone size: .; V gene: TRBV2; CDR3 protein: CASRGLAAYNEQFF; CDR3 DNA: TGTGCCAGCAGGGGTCTAGCGGCCTACAATGAGCAGTTCTTC
J gene: TRBJ1-1; D gene: TRBD1; clone size: .; V gene: TRBV30; CDR3 protein: CAWGRTGSTEAFF; CDR3 DNA: TGTGCCTGGGGGCGGACAGGGAGCACTGAAGCTTTCTTT
J gene: TRBJ1-1; D gene: .; clone size: .; V gene: TRBV25-1; CDR3 protein: CASRVGQNTEAFF; CDR3 DNA: TGTGCCAGCAGGGTAGGACAGAACACTGAAGCTTTCTTT
J gene: TRBJ2-3; D gene: TRBD1; clone size: few; V gene: TRBV6-1; CDR3 protein: CASSEAIGGSDTQYF; CDR3 DNA: TGTGCCAGCAGTGAAGCGATAGGGGGCTCAGATACGCAGTATTTT
J gene: TRBJ1-6; D gene: TRBD1; clone size: .; V gene: TRBV7-8; CDR3 protein: CASSLSGDRSYNSPLHF; CDR3 DNA: TGTGCCAGCAGCTTATCAGGGGACAGGTCCTATAATTCACCCCTCCACTTT
J gene: TRBJ1-3; D gene: TRBD1; clone size: few; V gene: TRBV4-1; CDR3 protein: CASSQVFRGPENTIYF; CDR3 DNA: TGCGCCAGCAGCCAAGTCTTCAGGGGGCCGGAAAACACCATATATTTT
J gene: TRBJ2-1; D gene: TRBD2; clone size: .; V gene: TRBV7-2; CDR3 protein: CASSLKRGYSYNEQFF; CDR3 DNA: TGTGCCAGCAGCTTAAAGCGGGGGTACTCCTACAATGAGCAGTTCTTC
J gene: TRBJ2-5; D gene: TRBD2; clone size: few; V gene: TRBV6-6; CDR3 protein: CASSRTSGGDRVETQYF; CDR3 DNA: TGTGCCAGCAGTCGGACTAGCGGGGGGGATCGGGTGGAGACCCAGTACTTC
J gene: TRBJ2-7; D gene: TRBD1; clone size: .; V gene: TRBV5-1; CDR3 protein: CASSWTGGMSSYEQYF; CDR3 DNA: TGCGCCAGCAGCTGGACAGGTGGGATGAGCTCCTACGAGCAGTACTTC
J gene: TRBJ2-3; D gene: TRBD2; clone size: .; V gene: TRBV7-2; CDR3 protein: CANSERGRTDTQYF; CDR3 DNA: TGTGCCAACTCAGAGCGGGGACGCACAGATACGCAGTATTTT
J gene: TRBJ2-7; D gene: TRBD1; clone size: .; V gene: TRBV28; CDR3 protein: CASSLGTGKYEQYF; CDR3 DNA: TGTGCCAGCAGTTTAGGGACAGGGAAATACGAGCAGTACTTC
J gene: TRBJ2-5; D gene: .; clone size: .; V gene: TRBV7-6; CDR3 protein: CASSLGAQETQYF; CDR3 DNA: TGTGCCAGCAGCTTAGGAGCCCAAGAGACCCAGTACTTC
J gene: TRBJ1-1; D gene: TRBD1; clone size: .; V gene: TRBV14; CDR3 protein: CASSQPYRGSTEAFF; CDR3 DNA: TGTGCCAGCAGCCAACCCTACAGGGGGAGTACTGAAGCTTTCTTT
J gene: TRBJ2-2; D gene: .; clone size: .; V gene: TRBV5-1; CDR3 protein: CASSQGSLGYTGELFF; CDR3 DNA: TGCGCCAGCAGCCAGGGTTCCTTGGGGTACACCGGGGAGCTGTTTTTT
J gene: TRBJ1-6; D gene: .; clone size: .; V gene: TRBV6-5; CDR3 protein: CASSYYQNSPLHF; CDR3 DNA: TGTGCCAGCAGTTATTATCAGAATTCACCCCTCCACTTT
J gene: TRBJ2-7; D gene: .; clone size: .; V gene: TRBV19; CDR3 protein: CASSTSGGTYEQYF; CDR3 DNA: TGTGCCAGTAGTACTTCAGGGGGGACCTACGAGCAGTACTTC
J gene: TRBJ1-6; D gene: TRBD1; clone size: .; V gene: TRBV6-5; CDR3 protein: CASRDLGQGNSPLHF; CDR3 DNA: TGTGCCAGCAGAGACTTAGGACAGGGAAATTCACCCCTCCACTTT